Following are 10 T cell receptor beta chains from one sample sequenced in a study of T cell responses to AZD1222 COVID-19 vaccine. The table came from immunoSEQ multiplex PCR; TCRdb's copy has only in-frame clones and leaves some out. The top ten clones hold roughly 7.4% of a sample with 100,000 to 150,000 clones, roughly 85% of them seen once. Sequencing used peripheral blood, obtained on day 0 of AZD1222 vaccination. The receptor source for this set is an adult in good health.

The V gene is TRBV2, the J gene TRBJ2-4; TRBD2 matches at 11 bases. The germline V gene has CDR1 SNHLY and CDR2 FYNNEI. The CDR3 extends over 16 amino acids. The V and J ends lost 5 bases and 3 bases, in that order; junction bases with no gene match: 6. CDR3 amino acids: CASSSLAGGIKNIQYF. In nucleotides, the CDR3 is TGTGCCAGCAGTTCCCTAGCGGGAGGTATCAAAAACATTCAGTACTTC.

The chain is built from TRBV27 and TRBJ1-6, with D possibly matching TRBD1 (5 bases). The CDR3 loop spans 15 amino acids. CDR1 is MNHEY, CDR2 SMNVEV, per germline (reference sequence). The V gene lost 7 bases and the J gene lost 9 bases, with 19 bases spanning the gap. CDR3 sequence reads: CASTQAGLGSSPLHF. The CDR3, as DNA: TGTGCCAGCACCCAGGCGGGGCTGGGGAGTTCACCCCTCCACTTT.

This chain connects TRBV5-1 to TRBJ2-3; D is ambiguous. Germline CDR1 and CDR2: SGHRS and YFSETQ. Trimming pared 3 bases from V and 5 bases from J, leaving 10 bases between. The CDR3 length is 13 residues. CDR3 amino acids: CASSSNGLDTQYF. The CDR3 coding sequence is TGCGCCAGCAGCTCGAATGGCCTAGATACGCAGTATTTT.

The chain is built from TRBV6-6 and TRBJ2-7; D possibly corresponds to TRBD1 (6 bases). V dropped 6 bases and J dropped 0 bases, with 15 bases sitting between them. Germline V gene lookup returns CDR1 MNHNY and CDR2 SVGAGI (reference sequence). This CDR3 spans 15 amino acids. The CDR3 DNA is TGTGCCAGCAGGTACAGGGAAGTAATCTCCTACGAGCAGTACTTC. Amino acid sequence: CASRYREVISYEQYF.

J is TRBJ1-2 and V is TRBV7-2; D remains unclear. V was cut by 5 bases and J by 2 bases, with 12 bases left in between. The germline V gene encodes CDR1 SGHTA and CDR2 FQGNSA. The CDR3 is 14 amino acids. CDR3 sequence: CASSPADPNYGYTF. CDR3 nucleotides: TGTGCCAGCAGCCCCGCCGATCCGAACTATGGCTACACCTTC.

The chain couples TRBV5-3 to TRBJ2-7, with a tentative D call TRBD1 (6 bases). TRBV5-3 counts as an open reading frame of uncertain function. V was trimmed by 3 bases and J by 2 bases, leaving 18 bases between them. CDR3 length: 16 amino acids. The CDR3 reads CARSCLGQSITYEQYF. The CDR3, as DNA: TGTGCCAGAAGCTGTTTAGGACAGTCCATAACCTACGAGCAGTACTTC.

The genes are TRBV23-1 and TRBJ1-5; D unresolved. TRBV23-1 is labeled an ORF, and its function is uncertain. Trimming removed 0 bases from V and 0 bases from J, with 9 bases in between. CDR3 length: 16 amino acids. CDR3 loop: CASSQSRLISNQPQHF. The CDR3, as DNA: TGCGCCAGCAGTCAATCTCGACTGATTAGCAATCAGCCCCAGCATTTT.

The J gene is TRBJ1-1, the V gene TRBV5-6; 7 bases map to TRBD1. Trimming at V came to 3 bases and at J to 10 bases, leaving 9 bases not matched to a gene. The germline V gene encodes CDR1 SGHDT and CDR2 YYEEEE. The CDR3 has 13 residues. CDR3 bases: TGTGCCAGCAGCTCGGACAGGACGCAAGGAGCTTTCTTT. This gives the protein CASSSDRTQGAFF.

V and J are TRBV10-3 and TRBJ2-7, with 12 bases aligning to TRBD1. This CDR3 contains 20 residues. The V gene's germline CDR1 is ENHRY and CDR2 SYGVKD. V was pared by 6 bases and J by 3 bases, with 21 bases of the junction left unmatched. The CDR3 protein is CAIRGHGTGGAAGSYYEQYF. DNA for the CDR3: TGTGCCATCAGGGGCCATGGGACAGGGGGCGCAGCGGGGTCCTACTACGAGCAGTACTTC.

V is TRBV27 and J is TRBJ2-7; the match to TRBD2 covers 8 bases. V was clipped by 4 bases and J by 7 bases; unmatched bases: 15. The CDR3 has 16 amino acids. Germline V CDR1 and CDR2: MNHEY, SMNVEV (reference sequence). CDR3: CASSSTLSSGIGEQYF. The CDR3 DNA reads TGTGCCAGCAGTTCGACCTTGAGTAGCGGGATAGGGGAGCAGTACTTC.